This T cell receptor (beta chain) is from a study of CD8 T cells in ankylosing spondylitis. MiXCR, applied by TCRdb to the 5' RACE reads, yields one record per CDR3 protein. The sample shows 240,000 or so distinct CDR3 sequences, 7.5% to 9% of them seen only once. This clonotype was counted between two and nine times. CDR1 is LGHNA and CDR2 is YNFKEQ in the germline V gene. Deletions cut 0 bases from V and 1 base from J, with 9 bases between. The CDR3 loop spans 15 amino acids. The sequencing input was blood, either unsorted or a sorted T cell fraction (not recorded which). The chain links TRBV4-2 to TRBJ2-5; D gene ambiguous. The sequence derives from a male donor with ankylosing spondylitis or in good health (not recorded which). The CDR3 DNA follows: TGTGCCAGCAGCCAAGAGAACAACATCCAAGAGACCCAGTACTTC. Translation: CASSQENNIQETQYF.